This T cell receptor (beta chain) was captured by sequencing in a study of blood T cell repertoires in COVID-19. Study summary: Collection of acute and convalescent COVID-19 samples took place in the United States, Italy and Spain. Sample material is recorded as cDNA or gDNA derived from T cells, B-cell-depleted T cells, or PBMCs.

This CDR3 region has 16 residues. The germline V gene encodes CDR1 SGDLS and CDR2 YYNGEE. Trimming at V came to 4 bases and at J to 2 bases, leaving 9 bases not matched to a gene. In its sample, this clone was seen a few times. In the original processing: Amplification from reference gene primers served as the basis for estimated nucleated cell counts. Sequencing was performed with immunoSEQ multiplex PCR; in TCRdb, only in-frame clones are kept and a portion is missing. Clone size and V and J calls were adopted from that table, with D and trimming inferred from the DNA. Of fewer than 250,000 clones in the sample, 86% were seen once.

This clonotype was obtained from an older woman with acute or convalescent COVID-19. The chain combines TRBV9 with TRBJ1-1, with TRBD1 matching over 9 bases. Sequenced material: peripheral blood. CDR3 loop: CASSPRTGGANTEAFF. The CDR3 coding sequence is TGTGCCAGCAGCCCCCGCACAGGGGGCGCTAACACTGAAGCTTTCTTT.